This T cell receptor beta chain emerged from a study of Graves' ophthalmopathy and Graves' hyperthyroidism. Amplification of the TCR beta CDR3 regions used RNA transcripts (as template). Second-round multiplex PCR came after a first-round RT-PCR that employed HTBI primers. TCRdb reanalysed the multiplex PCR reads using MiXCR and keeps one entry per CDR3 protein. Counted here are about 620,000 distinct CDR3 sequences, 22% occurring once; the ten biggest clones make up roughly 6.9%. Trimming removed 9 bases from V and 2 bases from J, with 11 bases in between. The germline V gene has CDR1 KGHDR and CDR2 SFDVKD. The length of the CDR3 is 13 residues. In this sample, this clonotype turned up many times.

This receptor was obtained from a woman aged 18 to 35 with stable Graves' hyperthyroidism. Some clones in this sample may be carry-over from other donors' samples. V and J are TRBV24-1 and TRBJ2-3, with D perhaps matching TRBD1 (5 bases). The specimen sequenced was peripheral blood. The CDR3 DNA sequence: TGTGCCACCCAAGACGGACACACAGATACGCAGTATTTT. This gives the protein CATQDGHTDTQYF.